The 20 T cell receptor beta chains below come from one sample, sequenced in a study of shared clonotypes between healthy human individuals. Only in-frame clones appear in the TCRdb table, and some are missing; sequencing was by immunoSEQ multiplex PCR. The sample carries a few hundred thousand clones, roughly 96% recorded once. Material: memory CD8+ T cells sorted from blood. The subset is: CD45RO+ cells pooled with CCR7-negative TemRA cells. The receptors originated from a man aged 30 to 39 in good health.

This sequence joins TRBV7-3 and TRBJ2-1, with 11 bases lining up with TRBD2. Germline V gives CDR1 SGHTA, CDR2 FQGTGA. This CDR3 is 13 amino acids long. After removal of 7 bases from V and 6 bases from J, the junction contained 2 bases not matched to a gene. Written as DNA, the CDR3 is TGTGCCAGCAAAACTAGCGGGAGCAATGAGCAGTTCTTC. Translated: CASKTSGSNEQFF. The full variable domain, rest sourced from reference TRBV7-3 and TRBJ2-1, is GAGVSQTPSNKVTEKGKYVELRCDPISGHTALYWYRQSLGQGPEFLIYFQGTGAADDSGLPNDRFFAVRPEGSVSTLKIQRTERGDSAVYLCASKTSGSNEQFFGPGTRLTVL.

The chain is built from TRBV7-3 and TRBJ2-1; the D is unclear. The CDR3 consists of 17 residues. V was clipped by 5 bases and J by 1 base, with 18 bases between them. Germline V gene data show CDR1 as SGHTA and CDR2 as FQGTGA. This CDR3 is CASSERSALRSYNEQFF. CDR3 nucleotides: TGTGCCAGCAGCGAAAGATCAGCTCTCAGGTCCTACAATGAGCAGTTCTTC.

This rearrangement joins TRBV6-6 to TRBJ2-5; the D gene is possibly TRBD2 (6 bases). This CDR3 is 12 amino acids long. From germline, CDR1 is MNHNY and CDR2 SVGAGI (reference sequence). Deletions cut 8 bases from V and 5 bases from J, with 12 bases between. CDR3 nucleotide sequence: TGTGCCAGCGGGAGAGGAGGGGAGACCCAGTACTTC. This translates into CASGRGGETQYF.

This chain uses TRBV27 with TRBJ1-2; no reliable D call. The germline V gene has CDR1 MNHEY and CDR2 SMNVEV (reference sequence). The V end was cut by 6 bases, the J end by 6 bases, with 23 bases between. This CDR3 is built from 16 residues. In nucleotides, the CDR3 is TGTGCCAGCAGAGACTACGGGAGGGCAAGTCCACATGGCTACACCTTC. It translates to CASRDYGRASPHGYTF.

This chain connects TRBV19 to TRBJ2-1; no definite D call. The V and J ends lost 9 bases and 4 bases respectively, with 13 bases between them. This CDR3 has 13 residues. Looked up from germline, CDR1 is LNHDA and CDR2 is SQIVND (reference sequence). CDR3 protein: CASQGIRYNEQFF. The DNA of the CDR3 is TGTGCCAGCCAAGGGATTCGGTACAATGAGCAGTTCTTC.

The V gene is TRBV6-5, the J gene TRBJ1-3; D gene ambiguous. V was clipped by 8 bases and J by 2 bases, with 10 bases between them. Germline values: CDR1 MNHEY, CDR2 SVGAGI. The CDR3 sequence is 13 residues long. The DNA for the CDR3 is TGTGCCAGCGGCTTGATGCCTGGAAACACCATATATTTT. It specifies CASGLMPGNTIYF.

The chain combines TRBV7-9 with TRBJ2-5; tentatively, D is TRBD1 (6 bases). V dropped 5 bases and J dropped 5 bases, with 21 bases sitting between them. CDR1 SEHNR and CDR2 FQNEAQ come from the germline V gene (reference sequence). The CDR3 runs to 16 residues. The CDR3 is CASSPGRYGQGETQYF. The CDR3 bases are TGTGCCAGCAGCCCAGGGAGATACGGGCAGGGGGAGACCCAGTACTTC.

V is TRBV4-1 and J is TRBJ2-1, with TRBD2 matching over 14 bases. CDR1 is MGHRA and CDR2 is YSYEKL in the germline V gene. This CDR3 region has 16 residues. J gave up 10 bases and V 6 bases, and 11 bases lay outside the gene matches. The CDR3 sequence is CASRLEPGLAGEEQFF. The CDR3, as DNA: TGCGCCAGCAGGTTAGAGCCGGGACTAGCGGGAGAGGAGCAGTTCTTC.

This clone has only one observation. The V gene is TRBV5-1, the J gene TRBJ1-2, with 8 bases identical to TRBD1. CDR1 and CDR2 (germline): SGHRS, YFSETQ. The CDR3 length is 15 residues. Trimming removed 0 bases from V and 5 bases from J; junction bases left unmatched: 6. CDR3 sequence: CASSLVSGQDYGYTF. The CDR3 DNA sequence: TGCGCCAGCAGCTTGGTCTCGGGACAGGATTATGGCTACACCTTC.

The chain joins TRBV5-1 to TRBJ2-2; 8 bases align to TRBD2. V lost 3 bases, J lost 2 bases, and 9 bases stayed unmatched. The CDR3 totals 17 residues. Germline V gene lookup returns CDR1 SGHRS and CDR2 YFSETQ. The CDR3 sequence is CASSYLAGSTNTGELFF. The CDR3 DNA reads TGCGCCAGCAGCTACCTAGCGGGCTCAACCAACACCGGGGAGCTGTTTTTT. The full variable domain, completed using reference TRBV5-1 and TRBJ2-2, is KAGVTQTPRYLIKTRGQQVTLSCSPISGHRSVSWYQQTPGQGLQFLFEYFSETQRNKGNFPGRFSGRQFSNSRSEMNVSTLELGDSALYLCASSYLAGSTNTGELFFGEGSRLTVL.

The chain is built from TRBV5-1 and TRBJ2-3, with D maybe TRBD2 (6 bases). The germline V gene has CDR1 SGHRS and CDR2 YFSETQ. This CDR3 is built from 14 residues. Deletions cut 3 bases from V and 3 bases from J, with 11 bases between. The CDR3 region has the DNA TGCGCCAGCAGCTGGGAGGACTTTACAGATACGCAGTATTTT. Translating gives CASSWEDFTDTQYF.

V and J are TRBV4-1 and TRBJ2-5; D possibly corresponds to TRBD1 (5 bases). CDR1 MGHRA and CDR2 YSYEKL come from the germline V gene. With 4 bases removed from V and 3 bases from J, the gap between germline ends came to 9 bases. The CDR3 has 13 amino acids. Written as DNA, the CDR3 is TGCGCCAGCAGCCTAAACAGGAAAGAGACCCAGTACTTC. Encoded protein: CASSLNRKETQYF.

V and J are TRBV5-6 and TRBJ2-7; TRBD2 agrees at 11 bases. This CDR3 is 15 amino acids long. From germline, CDR1 is SGHDT and CDR2 YYEEEE. The V gene end was trimmed by 0 bases and the J gene end by 2 bases; junction bases not matched to a gene: 1. CDR3 amino acids: CASSLGLAGTYEQYF. DNA for the CDR3: TGTGCCAGCAGCTTGGGACTAGCGGGGACCTACGAGCAGTACTTC.

This chain connects TRBV29-1 to TRBJ1-1, with a possible D match to TRBD1 (5 bases). V lost 6 bases to trimming and J lost 7 bases, with 12 bases between them. The CDR3 contains 11 residues. CDR1 and CDR2 from the germline V gene are SQVTM and ANQGSEA. The CDR3 DNA reads as TGCAGCGTGGGATGGGGGTTTGAAGCTTTCTTT. Amino acids: CSVGWGFEAFF.

The chain combines TRBV6-1 with TRBJ2-7; 7 positions agree with TRBD1. CDR1 and CDR2 from the germline V gene are MNHNS and SASEGT. This CDR3 has 14 residues. The J segment lost 3 bases and the V segment lost 3 bases, leaving 5 bases of the junction unmatched. Here the CDR3 reads CASSDPGQNYEQYF. The CDR3 coding sequence is TGTGCCAGCAGTGATCCGGGACAGAACTACGAGCAGTACTTC.

Points on this clone: One junction end does not reproduce the germline sequence, and a read error may be involved. The chain employs TRBV2 and TRBJ2-7; D is possibly TRBD2 (5 bases). Germline V gene lookup returns CDR1 SNHLY and CDR2 FYNNEI. The CDR3 runs 13 residues. The CDR3 bases are TGTGCCAGCAGTGAAGCCCGGGGAAACAGTTTAAGCTTC. Translating gives CASSEARGNSLSF.

This chain connects TRBV4-1 to TRBJ1-2; a possible D gene is TRBD1 (5 bases). Between the trimmed V and J ends, which lost 5 bases and 5 bases, there was a span of 18 bases. Germline-derived CDR1 and CDR2 are MGHRA and YSYEKL. The CDR3 has 15 amino acids. The CDR3 loop is CASSSGAGPLYGYTF. CDR3 DNA: TGCGCCAGCAGCTCTGGGGCAGGCCCTTTATATGGCTACACCTTC.

This chain uses TRBV10-3 with TRBJ2-7; 9 nucleotides match TRBD2. J lost 5 bases, V lost 4 bases, and 9 bases had no gene match. Germline values: CDR1 ENHRY, CDR2 SYGVKD. The CDR3 length is 15 residues. The CDR3 DNA reads TGTGCCATCAGTGTTAACGGGCGGGAGGGCGACGAGCAGTACTTC. This translates into CAISVNGREGDEQYF.

The DNA for the CDR3 is TGTGCCAGCAGTCACAGGGGTGGGGAGACCCAGTACTTC. It yields the protein CASSHRGGETQYF. This chain joins TRBV2 and TRBJ2-5; 7 bases agree with TRBD1. The CDR3 contains 13 residues. With 5 bases clipped from V and 5 bases from J, the junction kept 5 bases outside the gene matches. Germline loops: CDR1 SNHLY, CDR2 FYNNEI.

The chain links TRBV6-1 to TRBJ1-6; TRBD1 is a possible D gene (6 bases). This CDR3 is 14 amino acids long. From germline, CDR1 is MNHNS and CDR2 SASEGT. The V and J ends lost 4 bases and 5 bases respectively, with 9 bases between them. For the CDR3, the DNA is TGTGCCAGCAGTGTCCGGGACAATAATTCACCCCTCCACTTT. This translates into CASSVRDNNSPLHF.